Listed below are T cell receptor beta chains from one sample, sequenced in a study of blood T cell repertoires in COVID-19. Some clones are missing from TCRdb's copy, which holds only in-frame ones; the method was immunoSEQ multiplex PCR. The table records under 140,000 clones, 72% of them present only once. The sequenced sample consisted of peripheral blood. The receptors were sampled from a woman aged 60-75 years with acute or convalescent COVID-19. CDR3s include the opening cysteine and the closing phenylalanine or tryptophan. The D gene is left open where the match is weak. Clone size is shown for a subset of rows, as once, few, many or a class of expanded clone.

clone size,V gene,D gene,J gene,CDR3 protein,CDR3 DNA
.,TRBV18,.,TRBJ2-7,CASSPTGRSSYEQYF,TGTGCCAGCTCACCGACAGGCCGGAGCTCCTACGAGCAGTACTTC
.,TRBV11-3,TRBD1,TRBJ1-6,CASSSTGQANSPLHF,TGTGCCAGCAGCTCCACGGGACAGGCCAATTCACCCCTCCACTTT
.,TRBV3-1/TRBV3-2,TRBD2,TRBJ2-2,CASSQTPGGGELFF,TGTGCCAGCAGCCAGACCCCGGGAGGCGGGGAGCTGTTTTTT
once,TRBV7-2,TRBD1,TRBJ1-1,CASCHRDRGNTEAFF,TGTGCCAGCTGCCACCGGGACAGGGGGAACACTGAAGCTTTCTTT
once,TRBV7-9,.,TRBJ1-2,CASSLTTEGYTF,TGTGCCAGCAGCTTGACAACGGAAGGCTACACCTTC
.,TRBV19,.,TRBJ2-5,CASSSPRSVKETQYF,TGTGCCAGTAGTTCCCCCCGTTCCGTAAAAGAGACCCAGTACTTC
.,TRBV30,TRBD1,TRBJ1-2,CAWSVKGGHYGYTF,TGTGCCTGGAGTGTCAAAGGGGGCCACTATGGCTACACCTTC
.,TRBV28,.,TRBJ2-7,CASSPPDRFHGQYF,TGTGCCAGCAGCCCTCCAGACAGGTTCCACGGGCAGTACTTC
few,TRBV24-1,.,TRBJ2-3,CATSDARRDTQYF,TGTGCCACCAGTGACGCTAGGAGAGATACGCAGTATTTT
.,TRBV14,.,TRBJ1-1,CASSQGQNTEAFF,TGTGCCAGCAGCCAAGGGCAGAACACTGAAGCTTTCTTT
once,TRBV7-6,.,TRBJ2-3,CASSLGRADTQYF,TGTGCCAGCAGCTTAGGGAGGGCAGATACGCAGTATTTT
.,TRBV19,.,TRBJ1-1,CASSIGQGSEAFF,TGTGCCAGTAGTATTGGGCAGGGCTCTGAAGCTTTCTTT
.,TRBV5-1,TRBD1,TRBJ1-3,CASSSGQGHTIYF,TGCGCCAGCAGCTCCGGACAGGGACACACCATATATTTT
.,TRBV5-1,.,TRBJ2-2,CASSLAPQGNTGELFF,TGCGCCAGCAGCTTGGCCCCACAGGGGAACACCGGGGAGCTGTTTTTT
.,TRBV30,.,TRBJ2-1,CAWSSPGAMGYNEQFF,TGTGCCTGGAGTTCTCCTGGGGCCATGGGTTACAATGAGCAGTTCTTC
few,TRBV11-2,.,TRBJ2-2,CASSSQGRNTGELFF,TGTGCCAGCAGCTCCCAGGGGAGGAACACCGGGGAGCTGTTTTTT
.,TRBV24-1,TRBD1,TRBJ1-2,CATSDHTRDRAGYTF,TGTGCCACCAGTGATCACACAAGAGACAGGGCCGGCTACACCTTC
.,TRBV29-1,TRBD1,TRBJ1-1,CSVVNRMGSRGRTEAFF,TGCAGCGTTGTAAATAGAATGGGATCCAGGGGGCGGACTGAAGCTTTCTTT
.,TRBV7-2,.,TRBJ1-1,CASSFSDGLGAEAFF,TGTGCCAGCAGCTTCTCGGACGGCCTAGGGGCTGAAGCTTTCTTT
few,TRBV27,.,TRBJ1-5,CASSPLTGLVQPQHF,TGTGCCAGCAGTCCACTAACAGGGTTGGTACAGCCCCAGCATTTT
.,TRBV14,.,TRBJ1-5,CASSQGAGQPQHF,TGTGCCAGCAGCCAGGGGGCCGGGCAGCCCCAGCATTTT
.,TRBV19,.,TRBJ2-5,CASSPYNRVGETQYF,TGTGCCAGTTCCCCCTATAACAGGGTAGGAGAGACCCAGTACTTC
.,TRBV6-5,.,TRBJ1-2,CASSYSIQGGYTF,TGTGCCAGCAGTTACTCGATCCAGGGTGGCTACACCTTC
.,TRBV7-9,TRBD1,TRBJ1-2,CASSRDRGSGYTF,TGTGCCAGCAGCCGTGACAGGGGAAGCGGCTACACCTTC
.,TRBV2,TRBD2,TRBJ2-7,CASRDGGRGEQYF,TGTGCCAGCAGAGACGGCGGGAGGGGAGAGCAGTACTTC
once,TRBV5-4,TRBD2,TRBJ2-7,CASSLDSGGEQYF,TGTGCCAGCAGCTTGGATTCGGGGGGCGAGCAGTACTTC
once,TRBV3-1/TRBV3-2,TRBD1,TRBJ1-1,CASVLGTGQPAFF,TGTGCCAGCGTTCTAGGGACAGGCCAACCAGCTTTCTTT
.,TRBV25-1,.,TRBJ2-2,CASGGRELFF,TGTGCCAGTGGGGGGAGGGAGCTGTTTTTT
.,TRBV28,TRBD1,TRBJ2-7,CASSSGQPGSYEQYF,TGTGCCAGCAGTTCGGGACAGCCGGGATCCTACGAGCAGTACTTC
few,TRBV19,TRBD1,TRBJ2-7,CASSIAGTGAYEQYF,TGTGCCAGTAGCATTGCCGGGACAGGGGCCTACGAGCAGTACTTC
.,TRBV28,TRBD2,TRBJ2-7,CASSFYGLAGGSSYEQYF,TGTGCCAGCAGTTTTTACGGACTAGCGGGGGGCAGCTCCTACGAGCAGTACTTC
.,TRBV12-3/TRBV12-4,.,TRBJ2-7,CASGAYDYEQYF,TGTGCCAGCGGTGCGTATGACTACGAGCAGTACTTC
few,TRBV6-5,TRBD1,TRBJ1-2,CASSFNGQGANYGYTF,TGTGCCAGCAGTTTTAACGGACAGGGGGCGAACTATGGCTACACCTTC
.,TRBV24-1,.,TRBJ1-5,CATSQGSNQPQHF,TGTGCCACCAGTCAGGGCAGCAATCAGCCCCAGCATTTT
.,TRBV2,.,TRBJ2-2,CASRVRLTGELFF,TGTGCCAGCCGGGTACGTCTCACCGGGGAGCTGTTTTTT
.,TRBV5-4,TRBD1,TRBJ2-1,CASSWGQGAYNEQFF,TGTGCCAGCAGCTGGGGACAGGGGGCCTACAATGAGCAGTTCTTC
.,TRBV10-3,.,TRBJ1-5,CAISAGVDQPQHF,TGTGCCATCAGCGCGGGGGTCGATCAGCCCCAGCATTTT
few,TRBV21-1,.,TRBJ2-1,CASSKAGTSGGTEQFF,TGTGCCAGCAGCAAAGCAGGGACTAGCGGGGGGACCGAGCAGTTCTTC
.,TRBV6-1,.,TRBJ1-2,CASSEAHPGAGYGYTF,TGTGCCAGCAGTGAAGCTCACCCGGGAGCCGGCTATGGCTACACCTTC
.,TRBV6-5,.,TRBJ2-3,CASSYSSGTDTQYF,TGTGCCAGCAGTTACTCGTCAGGCACAGATACGCAGTATTTT
.,TRBV30,.,TRBJ1-2,CAWSVLEEDGYTF,TGTGCCTGGAGTGTCTTGGAGGAGGATGGCTACACCTTC
many,TRBV2,TRBD1,TRBJ1-5,CASSLGQGSQPQHF,TGTGCCAGCAGTCTCGGACAGGGGAGTCAGCCCCAGCATTTT
.,TRBV6-5,.,TRBJ1-2,CASISGQGNYGYTF,TGTGCCAGCATCTCTGGTCAGGGGAACTATGGCTACACCTTC
once,TRBV7-9,.,TRBJ1-4,CASSLAGGSDEKLFF,TGTGCCAGCAGCTTAGCCGGGGGGAGCGACGAAAAACTGTTTTTT
.,TRBV28,TRBD2,TRBJ2-2,CASSLIAGGTGELFF,TGTGCCAGCAGTTTAATAGCGGGGGGCACCGGGGAGCTGTTTTTT
.,TRBV7-8,.,TRBJ1-5,CASSAEYSNQPQHF,TGTGCCAGCAGCGCTGAGTATAGCAATCAGCCCCAGCATTTT
.,TRBV28,.,TRBJ1-6,CASSLLDGNNSPLHF,TGTGCCAGCAGTTTACTCGACGGGAATAATTCACCCCTCCACTTT
.,TRBV6-5,.,TRBJ1-1,CASSGQGVTEAFF,TGTGCCAGCAGCGGCCAGGGTGTCACTGAAGCTTTCTTT
.,TRBV20-1,TRBD1,TRBJ1-1,CSASRGHRLQPNTEAFF,TGCAGTGCTAGTAGGGGGCATAGGCTGCAACCGAACACTGAAGCTTTCTTT
few,TRBV7-9,.,TRBJ2-2,CASSPAERTGELFF,TGTGCCAGCAGCCCGGCAGAGAGGACCGGGGAGCTGTTTTTT
.,TRBV6-1,.,TRBJ1-4,CASSEARGIGEKLFF,TGTGCCAGCAGTGAAGCGCGGGGGATTGGCGAAAAACTGTTTTTT
few,TRBV19,TRBD1,TRBJ1-1,CASSIDQGARSEAFF,TGTGCCAGTAGTATTGATCAGGGGGCAAGGAGTGAAGCTTTCTTT
.,TRBV15,.,TRBJ2-1,CATGDSAPLNEQFF,TGTGCCACGGGGGACTCGGCGCCCCTGAATGAGCAGTTCTTC
.,TRBV6-2/TRBV6-3,TRBD1,TRBJ1-5,CASSPTSRDRGQSQPQHF,TGTGCCAGCAGTCCGACTAGCCGGGACAGGGGGCAAAGTCAGCCCCAGCATTTT
.,TRBV19,.,TRBJ1-4,CASRTRGRSGNEKLFF,TGTGCCAGCAGGACCAGGGGTCGTTCGGGGAATGAAAAACTGTTTTTT
.,TRBV7-3,.,TRBJ1-1,CASSVESQAQAFF,TGTGCCAGCAGCGTCGAGTCTCAGGCACAAGCTTTCTTT